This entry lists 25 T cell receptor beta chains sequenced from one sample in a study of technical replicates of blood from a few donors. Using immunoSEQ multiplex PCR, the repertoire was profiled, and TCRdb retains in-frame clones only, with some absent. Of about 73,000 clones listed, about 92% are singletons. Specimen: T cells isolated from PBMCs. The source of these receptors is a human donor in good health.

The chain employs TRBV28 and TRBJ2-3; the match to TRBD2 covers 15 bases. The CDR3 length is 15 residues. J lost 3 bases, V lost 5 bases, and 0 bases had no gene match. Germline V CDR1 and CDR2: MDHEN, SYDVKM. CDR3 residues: CASSGLAGGTDTQYF. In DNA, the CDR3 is TGTGCCAGCAGTGGACTAGCGGGGGGGACAGATACGCAGTATTTT.

The CDR3 bases are TGTGCCAGCAGTTATCTGGGGACAGGGGCCTACGAGCAGTACTTC. Protein product: CASSYLGTGAYEQYF. The chain recombines TRBV6-5 with TRBJ2-7; 10 nucleotides match TRBD1. Germline trimming cut 3 bases from V and 2 bases from J; bases unmatched to any gene: 4. The CDR3 totals 15 residues. Germline V lookup: CDR1 MNHEY, CDR2 SVGAGI.

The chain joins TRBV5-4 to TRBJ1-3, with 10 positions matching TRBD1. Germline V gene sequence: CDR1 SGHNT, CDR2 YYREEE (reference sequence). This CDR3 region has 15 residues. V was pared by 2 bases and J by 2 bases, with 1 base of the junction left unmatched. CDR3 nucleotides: TGTGCCAGCAGCTTTGACAGGGGGCCTGGAAACACCATATATTTT. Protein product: CASSFDRGPGNTIYF.

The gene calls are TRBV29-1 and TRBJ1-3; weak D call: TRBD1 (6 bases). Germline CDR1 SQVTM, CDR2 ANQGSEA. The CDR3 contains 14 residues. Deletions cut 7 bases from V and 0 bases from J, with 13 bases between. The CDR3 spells CSADPQGSGNTIYF. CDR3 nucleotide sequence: TGCAGCGCCGACCCACAGGGCTCTGGAAACACCATATATTTT. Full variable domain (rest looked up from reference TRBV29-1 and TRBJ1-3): SAVISQKPSRDICQRGTSLTIQCQVDSQVTMMFWYRQQPGQSLTLIATANQGSEATYESGFVIDKFPISRPNLTFSTLTVSNMSPEDSSIYLCSADPQGSGNTIYFGEGSWLTVV.

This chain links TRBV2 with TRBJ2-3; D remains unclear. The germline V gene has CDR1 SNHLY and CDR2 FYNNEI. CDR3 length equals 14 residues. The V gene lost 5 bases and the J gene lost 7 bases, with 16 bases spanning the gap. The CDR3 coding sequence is TGTGCCAGCAGTCCTGCTAGAGGTCCTTATACGCAGTATTTT. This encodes CASSPARGPYTQYF.

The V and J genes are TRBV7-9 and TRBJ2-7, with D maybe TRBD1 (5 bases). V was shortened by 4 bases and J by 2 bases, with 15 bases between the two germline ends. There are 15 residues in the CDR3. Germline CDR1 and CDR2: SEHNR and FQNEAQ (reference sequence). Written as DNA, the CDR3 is TGTGCCAGCAGCTCCTCAGGGATTGTAACCTACGAGCAGTACTTC. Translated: CASSSSGIVTYEQYF.

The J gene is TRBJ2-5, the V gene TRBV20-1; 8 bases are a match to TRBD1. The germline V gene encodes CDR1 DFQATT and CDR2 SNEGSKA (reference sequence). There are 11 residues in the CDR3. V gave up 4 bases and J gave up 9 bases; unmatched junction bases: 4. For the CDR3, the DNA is TGCAGTGCTACCAGGGGGCAGGCCCAGTACTTC. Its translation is CSATRGQAQYF.

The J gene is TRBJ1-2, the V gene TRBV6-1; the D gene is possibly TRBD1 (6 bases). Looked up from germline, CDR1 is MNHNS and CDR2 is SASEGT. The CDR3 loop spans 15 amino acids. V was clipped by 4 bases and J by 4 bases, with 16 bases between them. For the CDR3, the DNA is TGTGCCAGCAGTGTGCGACAGGCACGGGGCTATGGCTACACCTTC. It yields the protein CASSVRQARGYGYTF.

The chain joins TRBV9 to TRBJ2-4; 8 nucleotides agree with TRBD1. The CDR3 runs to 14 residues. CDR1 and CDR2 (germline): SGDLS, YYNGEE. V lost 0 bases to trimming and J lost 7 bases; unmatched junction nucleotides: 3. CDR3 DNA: TGTGCCAGCAGCGTAGGTGCAGGGGGCAACATTCAGTACTTC. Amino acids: CASSVGAGGNIQYF. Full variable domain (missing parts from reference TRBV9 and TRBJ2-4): DSGVTQTPKHLITATGQRVTLRCSPRSGDLSVYWYQQSLDQGLQFLIQYYNGEERAKGNILERFSAQQFPDLHSELNLSSLELGDSALYFCASSVGAGGNIQYFGAGTRLSVL.

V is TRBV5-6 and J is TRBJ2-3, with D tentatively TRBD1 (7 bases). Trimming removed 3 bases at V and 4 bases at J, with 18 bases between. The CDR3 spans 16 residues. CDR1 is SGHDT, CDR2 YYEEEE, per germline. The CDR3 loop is CASSSPGGPTADTQYF. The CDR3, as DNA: TGTGCCAGCAGCTCTCCAGGGGGGCCTACCGCAGATACGCAGTATTTT. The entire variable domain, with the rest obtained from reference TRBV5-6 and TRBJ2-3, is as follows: DAGVTQSPTHLIKTRGQQVTLRCSPKSGHDTVSWYQQALGQGPQFIFQYYEEEERQRGNFPDRFSGHQFPNYSSELNVNALLLGDSALYLCASSSPGGPTADTQYFGPGTRLTVL.

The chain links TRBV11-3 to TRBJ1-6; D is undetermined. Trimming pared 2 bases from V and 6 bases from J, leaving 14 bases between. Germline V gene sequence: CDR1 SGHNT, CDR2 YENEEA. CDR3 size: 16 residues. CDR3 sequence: CASSLRGISGNSPLHF. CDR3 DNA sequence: TGTGCCAGCAGCTTACGAGGGATTAGTGGTAATTCACCCCTCCACTTT.

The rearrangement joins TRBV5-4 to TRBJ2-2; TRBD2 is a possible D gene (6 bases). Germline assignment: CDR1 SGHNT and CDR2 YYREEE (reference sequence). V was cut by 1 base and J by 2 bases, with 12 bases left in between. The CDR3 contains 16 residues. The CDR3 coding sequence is TGTGCCAGCAGCTTGTTGGAGGGTTTCAACACCGGGGAGCTGTTTTTT. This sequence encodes CASSLLEGFNTGELFF.

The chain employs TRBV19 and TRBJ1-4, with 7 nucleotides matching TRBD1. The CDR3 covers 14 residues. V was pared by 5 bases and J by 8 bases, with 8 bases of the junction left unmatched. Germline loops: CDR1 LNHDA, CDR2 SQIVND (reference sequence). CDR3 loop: CASSGPGQTEKLFF. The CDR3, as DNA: TGTGCCAGTAGTGGACCGGGACAGACCGAAAAACTGTTTTTT.

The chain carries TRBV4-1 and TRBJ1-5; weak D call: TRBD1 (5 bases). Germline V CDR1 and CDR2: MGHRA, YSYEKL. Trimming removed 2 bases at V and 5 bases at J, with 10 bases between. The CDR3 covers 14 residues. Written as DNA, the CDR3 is TGCGCCAGCAGCCAATTTGGAGGGGATCAGCCCCAGCATTTT. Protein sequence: CASSQFGGDQPQHF.

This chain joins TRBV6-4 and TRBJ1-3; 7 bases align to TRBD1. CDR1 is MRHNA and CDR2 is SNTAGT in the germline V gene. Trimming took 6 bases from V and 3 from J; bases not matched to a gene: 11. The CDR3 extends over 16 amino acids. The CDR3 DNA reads TGTGCCAGCAGCCCCAGTTTCGACAGGGTTGGAAACACCATATATTTT. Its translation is CASSPSFDRVGNTIYF.

DNA of the CDR3: TGCGCCAGCTTTCACAGAGGGGACAGTGAGCAGTTCTTC. Amino acid sequence: CASFHRGDSEQFF. This chain connects TRBV10-2 to TRBJ2-1; 7 bases agree with TRBD1. Germline V gives CDR1 WSHSY, CDR2 SAAADI. After removal of 8 bases from V and 9 bases from J, the junction contained 10 bases not matched to a gene. The CDR3 sequence is 13 residues long.

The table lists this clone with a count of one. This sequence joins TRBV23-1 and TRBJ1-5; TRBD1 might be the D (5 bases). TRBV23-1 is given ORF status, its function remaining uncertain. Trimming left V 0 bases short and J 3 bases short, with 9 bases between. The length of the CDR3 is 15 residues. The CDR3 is CASSQSGGNNQPQHF. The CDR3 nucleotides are TGCGCCAGCAGTCAATCGGGGGGAAACAATCAGCCCCAGCATTTT.

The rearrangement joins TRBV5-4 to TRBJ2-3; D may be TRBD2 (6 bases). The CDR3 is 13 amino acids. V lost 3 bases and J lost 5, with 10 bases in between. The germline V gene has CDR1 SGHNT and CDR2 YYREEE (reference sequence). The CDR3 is CASSYVGGDTQYF. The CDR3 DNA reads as TGTGCCAGCAGCTACGTCGGGGGAGATACGCAGTATTTT. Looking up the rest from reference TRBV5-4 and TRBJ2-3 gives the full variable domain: ETGVTQSPTHLIKTRGQQVTLRCSSQSGHNTVSWYQQALGQGPQFIFQYYREEENGRGNFPPRFSGLQFPNYSSELNVNALELDDSALYLCASSYVGGDTQYFGPGTRLTVL.

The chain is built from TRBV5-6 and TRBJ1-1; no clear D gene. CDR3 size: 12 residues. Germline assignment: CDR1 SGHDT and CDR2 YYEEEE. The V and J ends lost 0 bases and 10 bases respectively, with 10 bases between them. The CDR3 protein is CASSLGGIRAFF. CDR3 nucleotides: TGTGCCAGCAGCTTGGGAGGGATACGAGCTTTCTTT.

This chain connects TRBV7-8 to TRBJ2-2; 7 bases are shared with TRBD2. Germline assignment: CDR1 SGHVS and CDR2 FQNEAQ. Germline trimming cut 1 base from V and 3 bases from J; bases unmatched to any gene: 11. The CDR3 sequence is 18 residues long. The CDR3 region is CASSLEASGDYHTGELFF. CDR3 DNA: TGTGCCAGCAGCTTAGAGGCAAGCGGGGATTATCACACCGGGGAGCTGTTTTTT.

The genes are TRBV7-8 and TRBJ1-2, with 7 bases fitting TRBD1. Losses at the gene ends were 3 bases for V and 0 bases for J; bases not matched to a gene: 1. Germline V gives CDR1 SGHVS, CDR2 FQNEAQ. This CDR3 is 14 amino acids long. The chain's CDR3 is CASSFGQANYGYTF. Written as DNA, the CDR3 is TGTGCCAGCAGCTTCGGACAGGCTAACTATGGCTACACCTTC.

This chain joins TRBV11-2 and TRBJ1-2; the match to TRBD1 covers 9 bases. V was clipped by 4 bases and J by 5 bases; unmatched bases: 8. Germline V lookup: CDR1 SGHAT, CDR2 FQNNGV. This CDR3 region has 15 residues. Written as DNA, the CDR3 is TGTGCCAGCAGCTCCACGGACAGGGGTGTTTATGGCTACACCTTC. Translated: CASSSTDRGVYGYTF.

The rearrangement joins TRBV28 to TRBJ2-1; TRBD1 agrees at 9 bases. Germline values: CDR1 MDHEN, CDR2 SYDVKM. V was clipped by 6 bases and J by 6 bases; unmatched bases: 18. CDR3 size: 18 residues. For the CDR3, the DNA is TGTGCCAGCAGCCCCCACCCGGGACAGGGAGGGCTAGCCAATGAGCAGTTCTTC. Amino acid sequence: CASSPHPGQGGLANEQFF.

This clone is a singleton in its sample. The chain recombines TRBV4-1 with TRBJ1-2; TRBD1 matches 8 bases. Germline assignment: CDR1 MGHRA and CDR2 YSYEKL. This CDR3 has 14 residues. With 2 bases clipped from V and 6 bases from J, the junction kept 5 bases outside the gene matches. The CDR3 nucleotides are TGCGCCAGCAGCCAACCTTCAGGGGGCCATGGCTACACCTTC. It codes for CASSQPSGGHGYTF.

The CDR3 DNA reads as TGCGCCAGCAGTGGGCGGGGACAGATGGGGAAGAACACTGAAGCTTTCTTT. As protein: CASSGRGQMGKNTEAFF. This chain connects TRBV10-1 to TRBJ1-1; TRBD1 matches 7 bases. Germline CDR1 and CDR2: WNHNN and SYGVQD (reference sequence). This CDR3 spans 17 amino acids. The trim removed 4 bases at V and 1 base at J, leaving 12 bases unmatched.